The TCR beta chain under discussion was sequenced for a study of blood T cell repertoires in COVID-19. About the study: COVID-19 samples collected from the United States, Italy and Spain covered acute and convalescent phases.

In the original analysis: Reference gene primers were amplified, and this amplification served to estimate nucleated cell counts. Only in-frame clones appear in the TCRdb table, and some are missing; sequencing was by immunoSEQ multiplex PCR. The V and J calls and clone size were taken over from that table, and D and trimming were inferred from the DNA. The sample yields tens of thousands of clones, 88% seen once. This clonotype originated in a human donor in a cohort sampled during active COVID-19. Sequencing used peripheral blood.

CDR3 sequence reads: CASSMEGFEQYF. The CDR3 bases are TGTGCCAGTAGTATGGAGGGGTTCGAGCAGTACTTC. The chain joins TRBV19 to TRBJ2-7, with D tentatively TRBD2 (6 bases). CDR1 and CDR2 (germline): LNHDA, SQIVND (reference sequence). The CDR3 loop spans 12 amino acids. V dropped 3 bases and J dropped 6 bases, with 9 bases sitting between them.